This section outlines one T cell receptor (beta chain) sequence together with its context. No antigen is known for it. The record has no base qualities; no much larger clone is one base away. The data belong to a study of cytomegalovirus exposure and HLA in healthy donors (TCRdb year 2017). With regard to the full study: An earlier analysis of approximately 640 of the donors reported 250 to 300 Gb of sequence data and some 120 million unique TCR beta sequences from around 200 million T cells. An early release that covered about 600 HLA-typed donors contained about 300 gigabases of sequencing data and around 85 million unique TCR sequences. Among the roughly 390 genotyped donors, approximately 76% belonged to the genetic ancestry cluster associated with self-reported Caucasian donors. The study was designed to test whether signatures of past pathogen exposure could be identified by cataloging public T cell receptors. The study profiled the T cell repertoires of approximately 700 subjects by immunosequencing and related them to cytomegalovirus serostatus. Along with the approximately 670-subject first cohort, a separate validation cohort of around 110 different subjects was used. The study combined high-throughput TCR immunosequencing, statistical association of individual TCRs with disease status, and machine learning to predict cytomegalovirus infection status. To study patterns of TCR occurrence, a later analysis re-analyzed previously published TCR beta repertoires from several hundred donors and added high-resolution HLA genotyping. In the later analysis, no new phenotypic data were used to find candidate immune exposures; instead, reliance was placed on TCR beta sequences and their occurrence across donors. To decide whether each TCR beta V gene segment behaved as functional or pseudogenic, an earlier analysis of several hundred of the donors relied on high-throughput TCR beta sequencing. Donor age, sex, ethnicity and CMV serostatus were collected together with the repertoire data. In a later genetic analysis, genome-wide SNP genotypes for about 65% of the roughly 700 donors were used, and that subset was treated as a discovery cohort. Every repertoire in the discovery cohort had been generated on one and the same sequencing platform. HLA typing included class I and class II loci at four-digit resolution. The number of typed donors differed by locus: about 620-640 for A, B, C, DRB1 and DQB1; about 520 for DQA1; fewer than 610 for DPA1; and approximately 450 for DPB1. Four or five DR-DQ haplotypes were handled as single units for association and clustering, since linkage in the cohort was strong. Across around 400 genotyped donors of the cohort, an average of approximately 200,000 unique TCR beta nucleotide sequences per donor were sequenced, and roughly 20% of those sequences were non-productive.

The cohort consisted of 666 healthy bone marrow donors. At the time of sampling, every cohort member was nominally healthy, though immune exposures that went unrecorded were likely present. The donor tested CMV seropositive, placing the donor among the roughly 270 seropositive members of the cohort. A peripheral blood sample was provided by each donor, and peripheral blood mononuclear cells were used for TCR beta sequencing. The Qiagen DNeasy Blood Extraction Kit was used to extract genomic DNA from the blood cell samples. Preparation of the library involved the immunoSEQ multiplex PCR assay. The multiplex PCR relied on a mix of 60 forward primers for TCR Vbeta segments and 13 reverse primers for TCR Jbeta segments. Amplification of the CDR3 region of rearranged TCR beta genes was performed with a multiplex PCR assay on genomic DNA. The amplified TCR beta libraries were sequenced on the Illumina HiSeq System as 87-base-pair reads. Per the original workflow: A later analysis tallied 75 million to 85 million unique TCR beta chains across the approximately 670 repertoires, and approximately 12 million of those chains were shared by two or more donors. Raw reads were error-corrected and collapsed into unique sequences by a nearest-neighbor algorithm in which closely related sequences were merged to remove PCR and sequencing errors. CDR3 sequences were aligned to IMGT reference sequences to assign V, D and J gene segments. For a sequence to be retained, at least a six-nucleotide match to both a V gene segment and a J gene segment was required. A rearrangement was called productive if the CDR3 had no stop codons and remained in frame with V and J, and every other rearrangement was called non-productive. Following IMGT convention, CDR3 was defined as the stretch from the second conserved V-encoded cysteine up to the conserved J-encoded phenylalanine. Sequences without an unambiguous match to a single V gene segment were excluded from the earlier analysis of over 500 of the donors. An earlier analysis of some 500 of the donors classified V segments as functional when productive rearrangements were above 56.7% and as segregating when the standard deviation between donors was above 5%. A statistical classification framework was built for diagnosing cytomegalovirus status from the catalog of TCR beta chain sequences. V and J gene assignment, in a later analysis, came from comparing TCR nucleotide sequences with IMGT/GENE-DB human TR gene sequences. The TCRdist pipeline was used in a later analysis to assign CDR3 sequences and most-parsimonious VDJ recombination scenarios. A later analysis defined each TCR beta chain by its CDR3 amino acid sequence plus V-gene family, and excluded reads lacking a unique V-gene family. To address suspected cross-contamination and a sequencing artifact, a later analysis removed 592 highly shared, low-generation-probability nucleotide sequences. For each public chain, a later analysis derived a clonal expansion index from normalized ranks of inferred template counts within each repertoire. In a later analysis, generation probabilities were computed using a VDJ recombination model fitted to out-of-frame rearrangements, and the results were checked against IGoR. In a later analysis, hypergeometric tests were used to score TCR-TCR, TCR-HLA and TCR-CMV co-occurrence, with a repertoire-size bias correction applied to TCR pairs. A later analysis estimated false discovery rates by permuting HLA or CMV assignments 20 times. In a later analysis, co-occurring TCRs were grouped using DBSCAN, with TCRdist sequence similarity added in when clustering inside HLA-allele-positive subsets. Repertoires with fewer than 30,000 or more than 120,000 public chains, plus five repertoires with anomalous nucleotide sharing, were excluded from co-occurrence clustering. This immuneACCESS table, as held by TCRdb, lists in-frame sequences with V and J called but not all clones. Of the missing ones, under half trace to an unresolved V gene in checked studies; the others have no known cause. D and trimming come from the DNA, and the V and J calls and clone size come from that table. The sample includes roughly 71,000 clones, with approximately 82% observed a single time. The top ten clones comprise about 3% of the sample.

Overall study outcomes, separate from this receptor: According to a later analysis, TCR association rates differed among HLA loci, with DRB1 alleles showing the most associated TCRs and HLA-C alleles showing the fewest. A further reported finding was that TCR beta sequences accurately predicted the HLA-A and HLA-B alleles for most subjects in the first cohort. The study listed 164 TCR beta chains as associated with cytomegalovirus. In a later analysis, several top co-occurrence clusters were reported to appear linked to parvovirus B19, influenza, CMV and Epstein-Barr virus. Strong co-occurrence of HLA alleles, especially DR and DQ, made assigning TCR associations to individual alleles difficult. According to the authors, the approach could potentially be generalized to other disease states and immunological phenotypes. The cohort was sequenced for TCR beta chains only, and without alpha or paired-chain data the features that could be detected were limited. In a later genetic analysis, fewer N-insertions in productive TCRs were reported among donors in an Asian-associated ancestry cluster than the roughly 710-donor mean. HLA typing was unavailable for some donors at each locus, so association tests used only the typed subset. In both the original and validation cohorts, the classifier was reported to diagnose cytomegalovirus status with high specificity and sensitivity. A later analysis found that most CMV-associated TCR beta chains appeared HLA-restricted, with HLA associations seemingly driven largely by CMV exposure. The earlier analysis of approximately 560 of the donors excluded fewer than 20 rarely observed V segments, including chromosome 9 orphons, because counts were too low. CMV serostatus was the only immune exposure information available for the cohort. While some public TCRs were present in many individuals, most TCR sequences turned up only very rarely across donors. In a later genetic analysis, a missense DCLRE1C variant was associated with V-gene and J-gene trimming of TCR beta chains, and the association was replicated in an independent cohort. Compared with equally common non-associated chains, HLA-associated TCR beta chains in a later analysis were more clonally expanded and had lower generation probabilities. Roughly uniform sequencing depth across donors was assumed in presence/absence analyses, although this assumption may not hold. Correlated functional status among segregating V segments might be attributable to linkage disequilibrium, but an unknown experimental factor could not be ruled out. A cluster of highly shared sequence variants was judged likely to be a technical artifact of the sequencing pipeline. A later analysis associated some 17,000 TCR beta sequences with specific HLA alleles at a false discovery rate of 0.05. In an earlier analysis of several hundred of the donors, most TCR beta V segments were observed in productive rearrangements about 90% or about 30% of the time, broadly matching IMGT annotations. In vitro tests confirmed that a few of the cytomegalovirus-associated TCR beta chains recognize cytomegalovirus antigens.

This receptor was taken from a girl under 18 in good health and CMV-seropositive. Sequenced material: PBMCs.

The CDR3: CASSYHRRPSTDTQYF. The nucleotide sequence is TGCGCCAGCAGCTACCACAGGCGACCAAGCACAGATACGCAGTATTTT. The sequence is built from TRBV5-1 and TRBJ2-3; TRBD1 is perhaps the D gene, given 5 matching bases. The CDR3 covers 16 residues, taking in both the cysteine and the phenylalanine. The entry retains the CDR3 DNA only, 48 bases that are in frame from base 1. CDR1 and CDR2 are read off the germline V gene as SGHRS and YFSETQ. V is cut by 3 bases and J by 0 bases, and the space between the germline ends is 14 bases.